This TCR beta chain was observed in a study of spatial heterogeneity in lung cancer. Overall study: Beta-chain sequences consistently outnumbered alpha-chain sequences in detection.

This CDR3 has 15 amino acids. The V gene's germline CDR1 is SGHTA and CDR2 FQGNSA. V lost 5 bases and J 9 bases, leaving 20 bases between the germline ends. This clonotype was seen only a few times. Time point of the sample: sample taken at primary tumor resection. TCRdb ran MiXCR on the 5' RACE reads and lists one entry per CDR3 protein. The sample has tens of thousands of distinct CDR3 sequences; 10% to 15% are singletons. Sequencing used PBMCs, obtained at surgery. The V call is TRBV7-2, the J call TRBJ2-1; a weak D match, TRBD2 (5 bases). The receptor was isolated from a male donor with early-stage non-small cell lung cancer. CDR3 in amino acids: CASSPTATGWGEQFF. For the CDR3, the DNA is TGTGCCAGCAGCCCCACCGCCACGGGGTGGGGTGAGCAGTTCTTC.